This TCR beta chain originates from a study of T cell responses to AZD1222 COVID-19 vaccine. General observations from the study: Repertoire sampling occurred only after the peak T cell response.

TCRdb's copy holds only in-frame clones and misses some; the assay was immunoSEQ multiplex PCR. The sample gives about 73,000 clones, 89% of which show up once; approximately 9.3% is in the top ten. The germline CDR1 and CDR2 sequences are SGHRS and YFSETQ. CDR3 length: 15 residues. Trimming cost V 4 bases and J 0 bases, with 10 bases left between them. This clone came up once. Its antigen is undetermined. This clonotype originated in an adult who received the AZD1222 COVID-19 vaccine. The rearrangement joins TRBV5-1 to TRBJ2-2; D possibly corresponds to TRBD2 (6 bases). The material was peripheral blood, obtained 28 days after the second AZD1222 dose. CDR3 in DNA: TGCGCCAGCAGCCTGGGGGAGGCGAACACCGGGGAGCTGTTTTTT. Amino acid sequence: CASSLGEANTGELFF.